This TCR beta chain emerged from a study of blood T cell repertoires in COVID-19. Study summary: The United States, Italy and Spain were the sources of the acute and convalescent COVID-19 samples.

This clone was seen just once. Germline V gene data show CDR1 as SGHRS and CDR2 as YFSETQ. The CDR3 is made up of 15 amino acids. V lost 4 bases and J lost 4; bases outside the gene matches: 11. Authors' methods: Counts of nucleated cells, estimated from reference gene primer amplification, were obtained. Only in-frame clones appear in the TCRdb table, and some are missing; sequencing was by immunoSEQ multiplex PCR. That table is the source of V, J and clone size, and D and trimming were worked out from the DNA. Of approximately 670,000 clones listed, about 90% are singletons. The source is a woman between 18 and 29 years old with acute or convalescent COVID-19. The sequencing sample was made of peripheral blood. The rearrangement uses TRBV5-1 and TRBJ2-7; 7 bases agree with TRBD1. The CDR3 region has the DNA TGCGCCAGCAGCCTGGACGGGACAGAGGCTTACGAGCAGTACTTC. Its protein product is CASSLDGTEAYEQYF.